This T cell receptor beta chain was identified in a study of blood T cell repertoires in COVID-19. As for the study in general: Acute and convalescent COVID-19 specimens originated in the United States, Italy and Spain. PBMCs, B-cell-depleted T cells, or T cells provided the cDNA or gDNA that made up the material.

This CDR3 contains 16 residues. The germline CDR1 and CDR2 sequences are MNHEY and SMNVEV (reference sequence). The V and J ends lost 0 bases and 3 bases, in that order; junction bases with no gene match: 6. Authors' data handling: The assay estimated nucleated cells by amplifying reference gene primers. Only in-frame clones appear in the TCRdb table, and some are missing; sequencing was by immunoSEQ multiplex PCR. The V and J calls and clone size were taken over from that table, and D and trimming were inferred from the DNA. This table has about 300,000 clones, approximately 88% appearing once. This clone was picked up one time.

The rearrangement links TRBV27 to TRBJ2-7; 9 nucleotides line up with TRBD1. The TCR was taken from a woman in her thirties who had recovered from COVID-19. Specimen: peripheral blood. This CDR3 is CASSLSAGTGNYEQYF. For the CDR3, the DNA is TGTGCCAGCAGTTTATCGGCGGGGACAGGGAACTACGAGCAGTACTTC.